The TCR beta chain described here comes from a study of human T cells and chemical hapten exposure. In this sample, this clonotype turned up many times. Each CDR3 protein is one row after TCRdb ran MiXCR on the RACE reads. The table lists more than 300,000 distinct CDR3 sequences, around 5.5% of them singletons. The sample's time point: pre-sensitization, week 0. Treatment reported: therapeutic diphenylcyclopropenone sensitization with weekly scalp DPC. CDR3 length: 14 residues. The trim removed 6 bases at V and 4 bases at J, leaving 4 bases unmatched. Per germline, CDR1 MNHEY and CDR2 SVGAGI. The sequencing here drew on whole blood, taken in connection with sensitization to the hapten diphenylcyclopropenone (DPC). V usage is TRBV6-5 and J usage is TRBJ1-1; 11 positions match TRBD1. This receptor was obtained from a woman aged 18-29 years with alopecia areata. Some clones in this sample may be carry-over from other donors' samples. CDR3: CASRYGTGGTEAFF. The DNA for the CDR3 is TGTGCCAGCAGATATGGGACAGGGGGCACTGAAGCTTTCTTT.